This T cell receptor beta chain is drawn from a study of regulatory T cells in long-lasting Graves disease. Sample time point: newly diagnosed GD, antithyroid drugs for less than 3 months. There was RNA extracted from PBMCs, and the TCR library was made from it. Xi'an, China, was home to the endocrinology department that provided patients. Points from the study as a whole: Gene preferences differed: TRBV28, TRBJ1-2, TRBJ2-5 in persistent cases.

Building the TCR beta libraries relied on iRepertoire HTBI primers, and CDR3 regions underwent Arm-PCR. TCRdb reprocessed the multiplex PCR reads with MiXCR, giving one entry per CDR3 protein. The sample records around 500,000 distinct CDR3 sequences, 9.5% to 15% being singletons. Trimming took 5 bases from V and 1 from J, leaving 14 bases between them. This CDR3 spans 14 amino acids. The germline V gene has CDR1 DFQATT and CDR2 SNEGSKA (reference sequence). This clonotype was seen ten or more times. Its matching antigen is unknown. The same data also went into a second study, on T cells in Graves' hyperthyroidism and ophthalmopathy. This second study says: A patient was excluded if there was uncontrolled infection, other autoimmune disease, pregnancy or lactation.

V usage is TRBV20-1 and J usage is TRBJ1-1; D perhaps matches TRBD1 (5 bases). The sample was peripheral blood mononuclear cells (PBMCs), taken at new diagnosis, from a patient treated with antithyroid drugs. This receptor was taken from a woman aged 25 to 39 with Graves disease. CDR3 DNA sequence: TGCAGTGCTGATAGGGGCGGATCGAACACTGAAGCTTTCTTT. Translation: CSADRGGSNTEAFF.